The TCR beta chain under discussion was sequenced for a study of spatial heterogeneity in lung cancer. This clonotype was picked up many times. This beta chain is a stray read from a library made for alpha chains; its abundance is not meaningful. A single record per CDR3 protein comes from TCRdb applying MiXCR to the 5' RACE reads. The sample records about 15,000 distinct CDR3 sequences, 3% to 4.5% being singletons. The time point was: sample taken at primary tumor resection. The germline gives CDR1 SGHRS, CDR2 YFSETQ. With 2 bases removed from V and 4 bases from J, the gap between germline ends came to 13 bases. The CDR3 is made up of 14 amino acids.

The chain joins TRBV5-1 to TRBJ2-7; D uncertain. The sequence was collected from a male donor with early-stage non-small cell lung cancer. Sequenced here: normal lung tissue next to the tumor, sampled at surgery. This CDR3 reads CASSLGQNVYEQYF. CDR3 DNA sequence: TGCGCCAGCAGCTTAGGGCAGAACGTTTACGAGCAGTACTTC.